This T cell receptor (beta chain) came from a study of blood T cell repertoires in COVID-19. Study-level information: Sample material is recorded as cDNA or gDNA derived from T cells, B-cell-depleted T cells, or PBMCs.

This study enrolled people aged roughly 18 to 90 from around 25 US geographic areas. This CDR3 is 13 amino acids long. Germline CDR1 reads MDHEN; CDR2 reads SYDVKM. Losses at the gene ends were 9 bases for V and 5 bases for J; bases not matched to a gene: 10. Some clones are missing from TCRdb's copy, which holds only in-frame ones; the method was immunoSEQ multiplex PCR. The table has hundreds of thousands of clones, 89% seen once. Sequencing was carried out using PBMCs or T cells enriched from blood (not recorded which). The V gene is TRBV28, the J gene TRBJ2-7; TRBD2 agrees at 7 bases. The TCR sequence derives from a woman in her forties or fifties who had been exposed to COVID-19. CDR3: CASSRAGVNEQYF. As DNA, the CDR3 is TGTGCCAGTTCTCGGGCGGGGGTTAACGAGCAGTACTTC.